This entry is about one TCR beta chain. Its matching antigen is unknown. The CDR3 has 17 residues. The J segment lost 4 bases and the V segment lost 2 bases, leaving 11 bases of the junction unmatched. Germline CDR1 reads LGHNT; CDR2 reads FRNRAP. Produced via immunoSEQ multiplex PCR; TCRdb's table is partial and in-frame only. The sample lists 55,000 to 85,000 clones; 85% to 95% were seen once. The sample comes from a study of human thymus T cells. Study-wide points: Thymic repertoires overlap heavily among unrelated individuals, related research has reported. The authors found apparently biased V and J gene usage in thymic and blood repertoires.

Thymic tissue was derived from resections collected during corrective heart surgery. It was healthy Finnish infants having corrective surgery for congenital heart defects who were the donors. The chain couples TRBV12-5 to TRBJ1-3, with 7 bases identical to TRBD1. The sequenced material came from thymus tissue. This TCR was sampled from a girl less than two years old with a congenital heart defect but otherwise immunologically healthy. In nucleotides, the CDR3 is TGTGCTAGTGGTTTGCCCCGACAGGGAGTATCAGGAAACACCATATATTTT. Translated, it gives CASGLPRQGVSGNTIYF.